The text below deals with one TCR beta chain. V lost 4 bases and J lost 2, with 9 bases in between. The V gene's germline CDR1 is SGHNT and CDR2 YYREEE (reference sequence). This CDR3 region has 13 residues. In the original workflow: Amplified reference gene primers provided the basis for estimating nucleated cell counts. Libraries were prepared by immunoSEQ multiplex PCR; TCRdb keeps only in-frame clonotypes and omits some of them. That table supplies the V and J calls and clone size; D and trimming were determined from the DNA. The sample holds around 120,000 clones, 65% to 80% seen once. The data originate from a study of blood T cell repertoires in COVID-19. Study-level information: The analysed material was cDNA or gDNA that came from T cells, B-cell-depleted T cells, or PBMCs.

Material: peripheral blood. The chain links TRBV5-4 to TRBJ2-5, with D unclear. This clonotype was obtained from a man aged 65 to 79 with acute or convalescent COVID-19. CDR3 in DNA: TGTGCCAGCAGCCCGACTGCTCAAGAGACCCAGTACTTC. Residues: CASSPTAQETQYF.